This T cell receptor beta chain was documented in a study of OX40 agonist ivuxolimab in advanced cancers. Per the germline V gene, CDR1 is SGDLS and CDR2 is YYNGEE. The CDR3 runs to 11 residues. V was pared by 3 bases and J by 5 bases, with 4 bases between. This table comes from immunoSEQ multiplex PCR, and its TCRdb copy is limited to in-frame clones, with some not included. The table shows under 30,000 clones, with about 85% occurring only once. Sequenced here: CD4+ or CD8+ T cells sorted from blood, sampled in a trial of the OX40 agonist ivuxolimab. The source of this sequence is an adult with an advanced solid tumor such as melanoma, head and neck, liver or kidney cancer. The V gene is TRBV9, the J gene TRBJ2-3; no clear D gene. CDR3 bases: TGTGCCAGCAGCGGGGAAGATACGCAGTATTTT. Amino acid sequence: CASSGEDTQYF. Together with reference TRBV9 and TRBJ2-3, the CDR3 gives the full variable domain: DSGVTQTPKHLITATGQRVTLRCSPRSGDLSVYWYQQSLDQGLQFLIQYYNGEERAKGNILERFSAQQFPDLHSELNLSSLELGDSALYFCASSGEDTQYFGPGTRLTVL.